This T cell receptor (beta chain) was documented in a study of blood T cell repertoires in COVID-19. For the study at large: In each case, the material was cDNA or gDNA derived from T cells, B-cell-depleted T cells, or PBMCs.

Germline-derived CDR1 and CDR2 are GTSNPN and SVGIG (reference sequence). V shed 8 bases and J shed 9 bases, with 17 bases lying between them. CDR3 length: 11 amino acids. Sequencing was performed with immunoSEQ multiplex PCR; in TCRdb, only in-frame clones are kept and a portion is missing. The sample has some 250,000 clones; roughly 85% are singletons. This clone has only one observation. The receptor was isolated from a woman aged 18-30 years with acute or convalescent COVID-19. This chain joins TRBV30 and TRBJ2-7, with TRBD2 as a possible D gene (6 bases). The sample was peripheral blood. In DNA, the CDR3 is TGTGCCCTGGACCTGCAGGGAGGGCAGTACTTC. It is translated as CALDLQGGQYF.